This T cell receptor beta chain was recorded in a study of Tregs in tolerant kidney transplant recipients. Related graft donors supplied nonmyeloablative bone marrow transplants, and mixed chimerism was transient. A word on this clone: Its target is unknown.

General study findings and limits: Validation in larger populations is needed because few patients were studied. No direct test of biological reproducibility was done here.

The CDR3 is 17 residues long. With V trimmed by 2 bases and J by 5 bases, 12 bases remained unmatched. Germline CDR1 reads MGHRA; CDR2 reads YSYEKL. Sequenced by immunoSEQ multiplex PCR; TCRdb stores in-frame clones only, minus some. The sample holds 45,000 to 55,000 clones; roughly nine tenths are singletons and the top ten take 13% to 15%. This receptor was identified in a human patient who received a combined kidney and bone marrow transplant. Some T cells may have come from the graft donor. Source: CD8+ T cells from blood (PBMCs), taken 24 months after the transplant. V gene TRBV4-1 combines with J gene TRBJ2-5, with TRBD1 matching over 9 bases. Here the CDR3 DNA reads TGCGCCAGCAGCCAACGCTTTCGGACAGGGGCATTGGAGACCCAGTACTTC. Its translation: CASSQRFRTGALETQYF.